The 3 T cell receptor beta chains below all came from one sample that was sequenced in a study of T cells in Graves' hyperthyroidism and ophthalmopathy. Template material for amplifying TCR beta CDR3 regions consisted of RNA transcripts. Carried out on the TCR CDR3, a first-round RT-PCR used the HTBI primer set. TCRdb called the multiplex PCR reads again in MiXCR, with one record for every CDR3 protein. The sample includes some 800,000 distinct CDR3 sequences, more than 30% seen only once; the top ten take 8% to 9%. Sequenced sample: blood. The receptors stem from a man between 18 and 35 years old with Graves' hyperthyroidism.

This clonotype turned up a few times. V gene TRBV7-9 combines with J gene TRBJ2-7, with TRBD2 as a possible D gene (6 bases). Germline V gene sequence: CDR1 SEHNR, CDR2 FQNEAQ (reference sequence). CDR3 length equals 15 residues. V was trimmed by 1 base and J by 5 bases, leaving 15 bases between them. The CDR3 loop is CASSLGYGTQDEQYF. For the CDR3, the DNA is TGTGCCAGCAGCTTAGGGTACGGGACTCAGGACGAGCAGTACTTC. The full variable domain, with the rest looked up from reference TRBV7-9 and TRBJ2-7, is DTGVSQNPRHKITKRGQNVTFRCDPISEHNRLYWYRQTLGQGPEFLTYFQNEAQLEKSRLLSDRFSAERPKGSFSTLEIQRTEQGDSAMYLCASSLGYGTQDEQYFGPGTRLTVT.

The rearrangement joins TRBV29-1 to TRBJ2-1; maybe TRBD1 (6 bases). Looked up from germline, CDR1 is SQVTM and CDR2 is ANQGSEA. Trimming pared 1 base from V and 9 bases from J, leaving 16 bases between. CDR3 length: 14 amino acids. In DNA form, the CDR3 reads TGCAGCGTTGAAGGGTGGCAGGGGCAGGGTGAGCAGTTCTTC. Its protein is CSVEGWQGQGEQFF.

The sample holds a few counts of this clonotype. The chain employs TRBV20-1 and TRBJ1-4; no clear D. The CDR3 runs 14 residues. The V gene's germline CDR1 is DFQATT and CDR2 SNEGSKA (reference sequence). V lost 6 bases to trimming and J lost 2 bases, with 13 bases between them. DNA of the CDR3: TGCAGTGCGTCCCAGGAGTCTACTAATGAAAAACTGTTTTTT. Its translation: CSASQESTNEKLFF.